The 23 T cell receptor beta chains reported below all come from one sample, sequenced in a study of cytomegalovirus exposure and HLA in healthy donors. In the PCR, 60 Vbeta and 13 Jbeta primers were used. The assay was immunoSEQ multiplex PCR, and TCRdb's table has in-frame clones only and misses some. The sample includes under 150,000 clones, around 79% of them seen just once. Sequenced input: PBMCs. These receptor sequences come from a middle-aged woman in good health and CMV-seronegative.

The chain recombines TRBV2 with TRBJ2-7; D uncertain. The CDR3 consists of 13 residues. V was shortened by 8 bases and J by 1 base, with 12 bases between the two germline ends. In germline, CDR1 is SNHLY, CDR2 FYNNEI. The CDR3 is CASVPTGSYEQYF. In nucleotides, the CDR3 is TGTGCCAGCGTCCCAACCGGTTCCTACGAGCAGTACTTC. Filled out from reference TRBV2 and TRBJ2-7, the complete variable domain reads EPEVTQTPSHQVTQMGQEVILRCVPISNHLYFYWYRQILGQKVEFLVSFYNNEISEKSEIFDDQFSVERPDGSNFTLKIRSTKLEDSAMYFCASVPTGSYEQYFGPGTRLTVT.

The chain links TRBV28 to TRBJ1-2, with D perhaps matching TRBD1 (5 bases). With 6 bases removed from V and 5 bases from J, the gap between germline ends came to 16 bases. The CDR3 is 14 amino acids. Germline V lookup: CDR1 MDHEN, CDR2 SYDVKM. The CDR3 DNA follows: TGTGCCAGCAGCAGCCCCGGAGGGGCGTATGGCTACACCTTC. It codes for CASSSPGGAYGYTF.

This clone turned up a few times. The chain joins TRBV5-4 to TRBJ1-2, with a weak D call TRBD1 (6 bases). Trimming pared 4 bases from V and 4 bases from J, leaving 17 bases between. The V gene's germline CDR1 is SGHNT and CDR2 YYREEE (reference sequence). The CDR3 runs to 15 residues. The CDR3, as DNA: TGTGCCAGCAGCCGAGGACAGATTCTGGGCTATGGCTACACCTTC. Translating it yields CASSRGQILGYGYTF.

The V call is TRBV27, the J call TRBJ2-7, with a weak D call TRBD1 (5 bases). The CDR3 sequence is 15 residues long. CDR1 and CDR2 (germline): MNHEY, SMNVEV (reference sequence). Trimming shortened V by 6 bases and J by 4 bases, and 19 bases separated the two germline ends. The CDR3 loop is CASRTDPTAFYEQYF. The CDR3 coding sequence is TGTGCCAGCAGGACAGACCCTACTGCCTTTTACGAGCAGTACTTC.

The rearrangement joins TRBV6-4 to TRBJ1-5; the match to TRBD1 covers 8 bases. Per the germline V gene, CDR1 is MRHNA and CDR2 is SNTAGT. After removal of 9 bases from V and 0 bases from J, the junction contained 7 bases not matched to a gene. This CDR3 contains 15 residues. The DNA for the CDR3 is TGTGCCAGAGGACAGGGAAGGGATAGCAATCAGCCCCAGCATTTT. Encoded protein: CARGQGRDSNQPQHF.

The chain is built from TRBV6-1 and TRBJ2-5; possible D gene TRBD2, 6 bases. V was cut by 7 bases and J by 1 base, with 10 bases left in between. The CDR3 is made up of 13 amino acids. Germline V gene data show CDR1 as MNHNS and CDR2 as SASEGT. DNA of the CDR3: TGTGCCAGCAACCTTAGCGGCCAAGAGACCCAGTACTTC. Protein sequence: CASNLSGQETQYF.

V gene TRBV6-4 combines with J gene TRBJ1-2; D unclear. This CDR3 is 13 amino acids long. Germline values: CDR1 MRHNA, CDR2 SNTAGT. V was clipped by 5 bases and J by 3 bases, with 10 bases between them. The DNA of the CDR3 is TGTGCCAGCAGTCGTGGACTCGACTATGGCTACACCTTC. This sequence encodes CASSRGLDYGYTF.

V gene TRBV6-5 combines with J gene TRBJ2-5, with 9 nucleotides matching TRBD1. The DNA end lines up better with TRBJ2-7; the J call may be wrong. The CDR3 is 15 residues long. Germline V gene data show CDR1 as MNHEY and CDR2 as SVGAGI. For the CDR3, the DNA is TGTGCCAGCAGTTACTCGGGGACAGGGTCCTACGAGCAGTACTTC. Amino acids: CASSYSGTGSYEQYF.

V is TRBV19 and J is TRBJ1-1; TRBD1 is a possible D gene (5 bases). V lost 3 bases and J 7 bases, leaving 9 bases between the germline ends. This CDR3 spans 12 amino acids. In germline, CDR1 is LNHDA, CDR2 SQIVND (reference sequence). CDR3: CASSMTEDEAFF. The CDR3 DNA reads TGTGCCAGTAGTATGACAGAGGATGAAGCTTTCTTT.

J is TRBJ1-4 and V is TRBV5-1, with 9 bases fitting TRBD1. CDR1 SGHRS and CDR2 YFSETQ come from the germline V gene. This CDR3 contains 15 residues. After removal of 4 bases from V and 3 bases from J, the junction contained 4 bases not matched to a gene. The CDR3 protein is CASSTRTGANEKLFF. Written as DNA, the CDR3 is TGCGCCAGCAGCACTCGGACAGGGGCTAATGAAAAACTGTTTTTT.

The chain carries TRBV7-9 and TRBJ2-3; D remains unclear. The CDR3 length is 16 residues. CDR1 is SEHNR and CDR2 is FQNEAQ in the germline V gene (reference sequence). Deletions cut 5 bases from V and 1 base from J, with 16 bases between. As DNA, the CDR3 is TGTGCCAGCAGCCCTTATTATGGAGTTGGCACAGATACGCAGTATTTT. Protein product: CASSPYYGVGTDTQYF. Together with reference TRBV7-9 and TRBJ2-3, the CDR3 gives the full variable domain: DTGVSQNPRHKITKRGQNVTFRCDPISEHNRLYWYRQTLGQGPEFLTYFQNEAQLEKSRLLSDRFSAERPKGSFSTLEIQRTEQGDSAMYLCASSPYYGVGTDTQYFGPGTRLTVL.

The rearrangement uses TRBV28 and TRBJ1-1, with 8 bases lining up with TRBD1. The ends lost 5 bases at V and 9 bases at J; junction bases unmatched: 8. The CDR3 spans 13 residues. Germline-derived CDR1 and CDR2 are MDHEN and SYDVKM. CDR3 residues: CASSPTWTGKAFF. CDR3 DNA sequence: TGTGCCAGCAGTCCCACTTGGACAGGGAAAGCTTTCTTT. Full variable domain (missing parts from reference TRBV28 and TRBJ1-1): DVKVTQSSRYLVKRTGEKVFLECVQDMDHENMFWYRQDPGLGLRLIYFSYDVKMKEKGDIPEGYSVSREKKERFSLILESASTNQTSMYLCASSPTWTGKAFFGQGTRLTVV.

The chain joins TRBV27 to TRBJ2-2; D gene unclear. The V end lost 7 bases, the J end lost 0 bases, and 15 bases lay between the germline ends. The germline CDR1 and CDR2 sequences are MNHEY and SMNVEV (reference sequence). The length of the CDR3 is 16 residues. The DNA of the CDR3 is TGTGCCAGCAAAGCAGCGTCCACTTCGAACACCGGGGAGCTGTTTTTT. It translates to CASKAASTSNTGELFF.

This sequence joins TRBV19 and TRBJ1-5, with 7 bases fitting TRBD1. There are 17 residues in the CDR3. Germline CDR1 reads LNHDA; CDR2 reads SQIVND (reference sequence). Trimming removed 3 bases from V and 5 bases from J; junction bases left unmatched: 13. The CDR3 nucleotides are TGTGCCAGTAGTATTAGGCCGGGACAGCTTTCTTATCAGCCCCAGCATTTT. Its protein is CASSIRPGQLSYQPQHF.

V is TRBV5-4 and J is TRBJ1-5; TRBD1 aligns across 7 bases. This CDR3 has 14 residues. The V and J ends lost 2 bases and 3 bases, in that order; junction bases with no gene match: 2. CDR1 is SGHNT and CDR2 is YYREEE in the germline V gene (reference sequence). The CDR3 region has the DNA TGTGCCAGCAGCTTACAGGGGTTCAATCAGCCCCAGCATTTT. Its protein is CASSLQGFNQPQHF.

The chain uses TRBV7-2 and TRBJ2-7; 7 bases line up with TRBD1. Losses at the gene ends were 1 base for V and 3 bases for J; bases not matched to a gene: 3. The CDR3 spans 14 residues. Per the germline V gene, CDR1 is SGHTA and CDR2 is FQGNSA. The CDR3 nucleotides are TGTGCCAGCAGCTTAGACAGGGGACGCTACGAGCAGTACTTC. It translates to CASSLDRGRYEQYF.

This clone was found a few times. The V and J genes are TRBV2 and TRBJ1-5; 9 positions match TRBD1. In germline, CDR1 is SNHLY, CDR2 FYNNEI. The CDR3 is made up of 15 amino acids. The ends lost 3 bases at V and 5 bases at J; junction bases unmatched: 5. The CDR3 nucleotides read TGTGCCAGCAGTGATGGGACAGGGAGGGATCAGCCCCAGCATTTT. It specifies CASSDGTGRDQPQHF.

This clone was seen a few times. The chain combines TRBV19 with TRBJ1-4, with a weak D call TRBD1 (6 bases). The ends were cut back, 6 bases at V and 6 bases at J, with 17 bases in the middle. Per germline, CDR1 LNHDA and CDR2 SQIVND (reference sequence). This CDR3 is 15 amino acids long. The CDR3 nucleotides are TGTGCCAGTAGAAGATGGGACAAGGCCGATGAAAAACTGTTTTTT. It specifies CASRRWDKADEKLFF. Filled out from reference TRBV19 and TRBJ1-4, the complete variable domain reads DGGITQSPKYLFRKEGQNVTLSCEQNLNHDAMYWYRQDPGQGLRLIYYSQIVNDFQKGDIAEGYSVSREKKESFPLTVTSAQKNPTAFYLCASRRWDKADEKLFFGSGTQLSVL.

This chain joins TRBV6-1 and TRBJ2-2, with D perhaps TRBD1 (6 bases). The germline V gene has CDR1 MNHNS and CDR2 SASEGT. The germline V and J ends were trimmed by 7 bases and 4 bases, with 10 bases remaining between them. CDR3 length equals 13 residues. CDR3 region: CASNREGTGELFF. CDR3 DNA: TGTGCCAGCAACAGGGAAGGCACCGGGGAGCTGTTTTTT.

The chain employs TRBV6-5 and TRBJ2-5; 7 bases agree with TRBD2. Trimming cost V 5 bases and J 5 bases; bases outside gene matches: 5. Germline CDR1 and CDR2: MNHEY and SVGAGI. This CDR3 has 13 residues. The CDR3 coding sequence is TGTGCCAGCAGTAAAGGACTAGTTGAGACCCAGTACTTC. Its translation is CASSKGLVETQYF.

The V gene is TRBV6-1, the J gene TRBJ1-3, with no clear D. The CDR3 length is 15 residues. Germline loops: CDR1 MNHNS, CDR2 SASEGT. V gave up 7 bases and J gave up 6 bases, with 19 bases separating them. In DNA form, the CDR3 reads TGTGCCAGCACTCTAGGGATGGAGAGGGAAAACACCATATATTTT. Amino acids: CASTLGMERENTIYF.

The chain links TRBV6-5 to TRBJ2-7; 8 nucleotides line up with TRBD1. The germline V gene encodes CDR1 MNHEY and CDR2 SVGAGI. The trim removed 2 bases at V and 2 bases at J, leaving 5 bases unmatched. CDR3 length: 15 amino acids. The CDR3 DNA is TGTGCCAGCAGTTACAGGCGACAGGGGACCTACGAGCAGTACTTC. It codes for CASSYRRQGTYEQYF.

CDR3 protein: CASSQGLAGGHGTQYF. The DNA for the CDR3 is TGTGCCAGCAGCCAGGGACTAGCGGGGGGCCATGGGACCCAGTACTTC. V is TRBV7-8 and J is TRBJ2-5, with 15 bases fitting TRBD2. The ends lost 5 bases at V and 7 bases at J; junction bases unmatched: 8. This CDR3 has 16 residues. CDR1 is SGHVS, CDR2 FQNEAQ, per germline.